The next 3 T cell receptor beta chains were all read from a single sample in a study of graft-versus-host responses after intestinal transplantation. The assay was immunoSEQ multiplex PCR, and TCRdb's table has in-frame clones only and misses some. Of approximately 93,000 clones listed, 85% to 95% were seen once; the top ten hold over 0.055%. These TCRs are of unknown antigen specificity. This sample comprised unstimulated CD8+ T cells sorted from spleen or lymph node cells, obtained before transplant. These receptors were collected from a human donor who was the organ donor for an intestinal transplant.

This clone showed up just a few times. The chain employs TRBV5-1 and TRBJ2-7, with 8 bases that match TRBD1. Germline assignment: CDR1 SGHRS and CDR2 YFSETQ. V trimming: 2 bases; J trimming: 2 bases; junction bases outside the gene matches: 3. This CDR3 has 14 residues. CDR3 DNA sequence: TGCGCCAGCAGCTTAATGGACAGGGCCTACGAGCAGTACTTC. This sequence encodes CASSLMDRAYEQYF.

The gene calls are TRBV5-5 and TRBJ2-7; 12 nucleotides agree with TRBD2. The CDR3 loop spans 18 amino acids. CDR1 is SGHKS and CDR2 is YYEKEE in the germline V gene (reference sequence). J gave up 3 bases and V 4 bases, and 14 bases lay outside the gene matches. The CDR3 protein is CASSAGLAGSLLFYEQYF. In DNA, the CDR3 is TGTGCCAGCAGCGCCGGACTAGCGGGGTCCCTTCTCTTCTACGAGCAGTACTTC.

The chain uses TRBV7-9 and TRBJ1-5; D might be TRBD1 (5 bases). Deletions cut 2 bases from V and 4 bases from J, with 9 bases between. Germline lookup yields CDR1 SEHNR and CDR2 FQNEAQ (reference sequence). This CDR3 is built from 14 residues. The CDR3 region is CASSLYDSNQPQHF. In nucleotides, the CDR3 is TGTGCCAGCAGCTTATACGACAGTAATCAGCCCCAGCATTTT.